This T cell receptor beta chain originates from a study of T-cell reconstitution after alpha-beta-depleted transplantation in children (dated by TCRdb to the mid-2010s). At the level of the whole study: Using TCR repertoire profiling, the study followed T-cell immune reconstitution in a quantitative way in children after TCRalphabeta/CD19-depleted allogeneic hematopoietic cell transplantation. Results and caveats for the whole study, not just this receptor: In some patients, the high TCRbeta diversity seen at day 60 was put down to recipient T cells and intrathymic progenitors that had survived conditioning. Apparently early alphabetaT-cell count recovery about two months after transplant reportedly relied on only several hundred rapidly expanded clones derived from non-depleted graft cells. The frequencies of hyperexpanded clones fell over the following months, and after one year, T-cell counts and TCRbeta diversity were mostly attributed to newly produced T cells.

The CDR3, cysteine through phenylalanine, is 10 amino acids long. Only the CDR3 DNA is retained, 30 bases long and in frame from the first base. V is clipped by 6 bases and J by 3 bases, and the sequence between their germline boundaries is 6 bases long. From a lookup of the germline V gene, CDR1 and CDR2 are SQVTM and ANQGSEA. In the paper's terms, the treatment or condition label means: allogeneic hematopoietic cell transplantation with graft depleted of TCRalphabeta T cells and CD19 B cells. TCRalphabeta/CD19-depleted allogeneic hematopoietic cell grafts were given to the transplant recipients, all of whom were children. Libraries were constructed by PCR. The instrument was an Illumina HiSeq 2500. Molecular barcoding was employed in the preparation of TCR libraries, with unique molecular identifiers being used to normalize TCRbeta repertoire quantification. Using fastp trimming at Q25 and MiXCR clonotype assembly, TCRdb reanalyzed the public sequencing data and kept in-frame beta chains. CDR3 protein sequences are deduplicated, and each keeps its most common genes and DNA. The sample yields 530,000 or so distinct CDR3 sequences; 20% to 30% were counted once. About 35% of the sample goes to the ten largest clones.

This clonotype was recorded a few times. Its antigen is not yet known. Base-call qualities are not available, and no considerably larger clone is one nucleotide away. The TCR was taken from a boy in the first two years of life with Wiskott-Aldrich syndrome, due to receive a stem cell transplant. Recombination linked TRBV29-1 to TRBJ2-7; there is no confident call for the D gene. The sample consisted of PBMCs, taken before TCRalphabeta/CD19-depleted stem cell transplant. The nucleotide sequence is TGCAGCGTGGTCTTCTACGAGCAGTACTTC. This translates into CSVVFYEQYF.